This T cell receptor (beta chain) was sequenced in a study of CD8+ T cells in alopecia areata. Overall study findings and caveats: In lesional scalp, particularly from alopecia totalis/universalis, clonality was higher than in normal scalp. Mouse data revealed clearer TCR sharing than patient data did, a gap possibly tied to HLA.

Germline V gene data show CDR1 as SGHAT and CDR2 as FQNNGV. The trim removed 1 base at V and 8 bases at J, leaving 6 bases unmatched. The CDR3 totals 16 residues. Sequencing relied on a cDNA template that was reverse transcribed from extracted RNA. Clones were sequenced by immunoSEQ multiplex PCR, and TCRdb holds only the in-frame ones, with some missing. The sample shows approximately 140,000 clones, around 50% of them seen only once. The table lists this clone with a few counts. Its specificity is unknown. Lesional scalp punch biopsies and peripheral blood were collected from alopecia areata patients. PBMCs provided sorted CD4+ and CD8+ T cells.

The specimen sequenced was CD4+ T cells sorted from blood. The chain couples TRBV11-2 to TRBJ2-1, with 12 bases aligning to TRBD2. The TCR comes from a human donor with alopecia areata. CDR3 sequence reads: CASSLVVGLAGYEQFF. Here the CDR3 DNA reads TGTGCCAGCAGCTTAGTTGTAGGACTAGCGGGATATGAGCAGTTCTTC.